The 18 T cell receptor beta chains below were found in one sample sequenced in a study of blood T cell repertoires in COVID-19. Assay used: immunoSEQ multiplex PCR; TCRdb lists only in-frame clones, some missing. The sample lists approximately 270,000 clones, about 80% occurring once. Sequencing was done on a sample of peripheral blood. These receptors were obtained from a person aged 70 to 80 with COVID-19, enrolled during active disease.

The chain employs TRBV11-3 and TRBJ1-6, with TRBD1 matching over 7 bases. V gave up 4 bases and J gave up 6 bases; unmatched junction bases: 3. The CDR3 consists of 14 residues. The germline V gene encodes CDR1 SGHNT and CDR2 YENEEA. The CDR3 nucleotides are TGTGCCAGCAGCTCGGGGACAGTTAATTCACCCCTCCACTTT. As protein: CASSSGTVNSPLHF.

The chain carries TRBV5-1 and TRBJ2-7, with TRBD2 as a possible D gene (5 bases). Germline V gene lookup returns CDR1 SGHRS and CDR2 YFSETQ. Trimming cost V 0 bases and J 0 bases, with 19 bases left between them. The CDR3 loop spans 18 amino acids. For the CDR3, the DNA is TGCGCCAGCAGCTTGGGGACCATTGGAGGTATGTTCTCCTACGAGCAGTACTTC. Protein: CASSLGTIGGMFSYEQYF.

The V gene is TRBV28, the J gene TRBJ2-1; no clear D. The CDR3 is 15 amino acids. The V end was cut by 6 bases, the J end by 8 bases, with 20 bases between. CDR1 and CDR2 (germline): MDHEN, SYDVKM. The CDR3 reads CASRRTAPSYHEQFF. The CDR3 bases are TGTGCCAGCAGACGTACGGCGCCTAGTTACCATGAGCAGTTCTTC.

The chain combines TRBV6-5 with TRBJ1-2; no firm D call. The germline gives CDR1 MNHEY, CDR2 SVGAGI. The CDR3 runs to 15 residues. V was trimmed by 5 bases and J by 4 bases, leaving 17 bases between them. CDR3 DNA: TGTGCCAGCAGTCCCCCAGGAAGCACCTTCTATGGCTACACCTTC. Its translation: CASSPPGSTFYGYTF.

The CDR3 DNA sequence: TGTGCCAGCAGCTTAGGTCGGGGAAACACAGATACGCAGTATTTT. This codes for CASSLGRGNTDTQYF. This chain links TRBV7-6 with TRBJ2-3, with TRBD2 as a possible D gene (5 bases). The germline V gene has CDR1 SGHVS and CDR2 FNYEAQ. This CDR3 is built from 15 residues. The V end was cut by 1 base, the J end by 2 bases, with 10 bases between. The full variable domain, its missing parts supplied by reference TRBV7-6 and TRBJ2-3, is GAGVSQSPRYKVTKRGQDVALRCDPISGHVSLYWYRQALGQGPEFLTYFNYEAQQDKSGLPNDRFSAERPEGSISTLTIQRTEQRDSAMYRCASSLGRGNTDTQYFGPGTRLTVL.

The chain couples TRBV7-2 to TRBJ1-2; D possibly corresponds to TRBD1 (6 bases). The germline gives CDR1 SGHTA, CDR2 FQGNSA. This CDR3 spans 15 amino acids. The V end was cut by 2 bases, the J end by 4 bases, with 14 bases between. As DNA, the CDR3 is TGTGCCAGCAGCTTATCTCCGGGACAACCCTATGGCTACACCTTC. Protein product: CASSLSPGQPYGYTF.

This chain connects TRBV5-1 to TRBJ2-3, with D possibly TRBD1 on 5 matching bases. The CDR3 runs to 15 residues. Trimming took 4 bases from V and 3 from J, leaving 15 bases between them. Germline loops: CDR1 SGHRS, CDR2 YFSETQ. The CDR3 region is CASSLKAAGTDTQYF. The CDR3 DNA is TGCGCCAGCAGCCTAAAGGCGGCAGGGACAGATACGCAGTATTTT.

V gene TRBV28 combines with J gene TRBJ1-2; 8 bases line up with TRBD1. J lost 2 bases, V lost 6 bases, and 5 bases had no gene match. CDR1 is MDHEN and CDR2 is SYDVKM in the germline V gene. The CDR3 sequence is 14 residues long. Written as DNA, the CDR3 is TGTGCCAGCAGCTTGACAGGGGAAAACTATGGCTACACCTTC. Amino acids: CASSLTGENYGYTF.

The V gene is TRBV7-9, the J gene TRBJ2-1, with 8 positions matching TRBD2. The CDR3 consists of 16 residues. The trim removed 1 base at V and 5 bases at J, leaving 7 bases unmatched. Germline CDR1 and CDR2: SEHNR and FQNEAQ (reference sequence). The CDR3 DNA sequence: TGTGCCAGCAGCTTAGGGGCTAGCGGGTTGAACAATGAGCAGTTCTTC. Its translation: CASSLGASGLNNEQFF. Supplemented by reference TRBV7-9 and TRBJ2-1, the full variable domain reads DTGVSQNPRHKITKRGQNVTFRCDPISEHNRLYWYRQTLGQGPEFLTYFQNEAQLEKSRLLSDRFSAERPKGSFSTLEIQRTEQGDSAMYLCASSLGASGLNNEQFFGPGTRLTVL.

The V and J genes are TRBV4-2 and TRBJ2-1; D is uncertain. The V gene lost 1 base and the J gene lost 8 bases, with 9 bases spanning the gap. Germline-derived CDR1 and CDR2 are LGHNA and YNFKEQ. The CDR3 runs 13 residues. This chain's CDR3 is CASSQGLPDEQFF. The CDR3, as DNA: TGTGCCAGCAGCCAAGGATTACCGGATGAGCAGTTCTTC.

The genes are TRBV5-1 and TRBJ2-2; a possible D gene is TRBD2 (5 bases). Per germline, CDR1 SGHRS and CDR2 YFSETQ. Trimming took off 5 bases at V and 5 bases at J, with 19 bases between the two ends. The CDR3 spans 16 residues. CDR3 in amino acids: CASRRTPTSRTGELFF. The CDR3 bases are TGCGCCAGCAGACGGACTCCGACCAGCAGGACCGGGGAGCTGTTTTTT.

The J gene is TRBJ2-1, the V gene TRBV27; D gene unclear. The CDR3 length is 14 residues. Germline V gene lookup returns CDR1 MNHEY and CDR2 SMNVEV (reference sequence). Trimming took 0 bases from V and 7 from J, leaving 10 bases between them. The CDR3 bases are TGTGCCAGCAGTTTATCTCCACTAACAAATGAGCAGTTCTTC. Translated: CASSLSPLTNEQFF.

This chain links TRBV27 with TRBJ2-1; D remains ambiguous. Germline CDR1 MNHEY, CDR2 SMNVEV (reference sequence). The germline V and J ends were trimmed by 1 base and 9 bases, with 13 bases remaining between them. This CDR3 has 14 amino acids. The CDR3 DNA sequence: TGTGCCAGCAGTTTATTGGCAGAGGTTGGTGAGCAGTTCTTC. The encoded protein is CASSLLAEVGEQFF.

J is TRBJ2-3 and V is TRBV19, with 9 bases identical to TRBD2. From germline, CDR1 is LNHDA and CDR2 SQIVND (reference sequence). With V trimmed by 8 bases and J by 2 bases, 8 bases remained unmatched. There are 15 residues in the CDR3. The chain's CDR3 is CASATTSGSTDTQYF. In DNA, the CDR3 is TGTGCCAGTGCAACGACTAGCGGCTCCACAGATACGCAGTATTTT.

V is TRBV7-2 and J is TRBJ1-4; a weak D match, TRBD1 (5 bases). The CDR3 consists of 18 residues. Trimming shortened V by 2 bases and J by 1 base, and 17 bases separated the two germline ends. CDR1 SGHTA and CDR2 FQGNSA come from the germline V gene. The CDR3 bases are TGTGCCAGCAGCTTAAGGGGAGGGGTAGAAAGAACTAATGAAAAACTGTTTTTT. It yields the protein CASSLRGGVERTNEKLFF.

This chain joins TRBV20-1 and TRBJ1-5; TRBD1 matches at 8 bases. Germline-derived CDR1 and CDR2 are DFQATT and SNEGSKA (reference sequence). CDR3 length: 14 residues. V dropped 3 bases and J dropped 4; count of bases not matched to a gene: 5. The CDR3 region is CSASRTGGNQPQHF. DNA of the CDR3: TGCAGTGCTAGTCGAACAGGGGGAAATCAGCCCCAGCATTTT.

This sequence joins TRBV28 and TRBJ1-4, with a possible D match to TRBD1 (6 bases). CDR3 length equals 13 residues. Germline CDR1 and CDR2: MDHEN and SYDVKM. Deletions cut 7 bases from V and 7 bases from J, with 13 bases between. CDR3 DNA sequence: TGTGCCAGCACGGTAGGGGGGGGTGAAAAACTGTTTTTT. This translates into CASTVGGGEKLFF.

The chain recombines TRBV30 with TRBJ1-1, with D unclear. The length of the CDR3 is 16 residues. V was shortened by 2 bases and J by 1 base, with 17 bases between the two germline ends. Germline CDR1 and CDR2: GTSNPN and SVGIG (reference sequence). The DNA for the CDR3 is TGTGCCTGGAGTCTTGCCCGAAAGAGCCCGAACACTGAAGCTTTCTTT. It codes for CAWSLARKSPNTEAFF.